Below, 26 T cell receptor beta chains from the same sample are listed, as sequenced in a study of monozygotic twins with inflammatory bowel disease. TCRdb reanalyzed the 5' RACE reads, giving one entry per CDR3 protein sequence and no DNA. The sample table sets out roughly 330,000 distinct CDR3 sequences. The sequenced sample was blood. The source is a human donor with ulcerative colitis or Crohn's disease, or a healthy co-twin of an affected twin (not recorded which).

The chain joins TRBV20-1 to TRBJ2-1; there is no DNA to check the TCRdb D call of TRBD1. Germline CDR1 is DFQATT and CDR2 is SNEGSKA (reference sequence). This CDR3 contains 14 residues. The CDR3 loop reads CSARVTGDYNEQFF.

This sequence joins TRBV12-3 or TRBV12-4 and TRBJ2-7. This CDR3 is built from 11 residues. CDR3 region: CASSFRVEQYF.

The CDR3: CASSYKPLASGGYEQYF. The V call is TRBV6-5, the J call TRBJ2-7; TCRdb's assignment of TRBD2 cannot be checked, as there is no DNA. Germline V lookup: CDR1 MNHEY, CDR2 SVGAGI. The CDR3 covers 17 residues.

V usage is TRBV4-3 and J usage is TRBJ2-2; the D call from TCRdb, TRBD1, cannot be confirmed without DNA. The CDR3 extends over 14 amino acids. The germline CDR1 and CDR2 sequences are LGHNA and YSLEER. The CDR3 loop reads CASSRDRISGELFF.

The V call is TRBV7-2, the J call TRBJ2-5. Germline values: CDR1 SGHTA, CDR2 FQGNSA. This CDR3 has 15 residues. The CDR3 here is CASSPGRVIEETQYF.

This sequence joins TRBV3-1 and TRBJ2-4. The germline gives CDR1 LGHDT, CDR2 YNNKEL (reference sequence). This CDR3 has 14 amino acids. This chain's CDR3 is CASSDTRGKNIQYF.

The V call is TRBV5-4, the J call TRBJ2-1; the TCRdb call, TRBD2, lacks DNA for checking. The CDR3 is made up of 16 amino acids. Germline CDR1 and CDR2: SGHNT and YYREEE (reference sequence). CDR3 sequence: CASSPARSPTLNEQFF.

This rearrangement joins TRBV4-1 to TRBJ2-5; TCRdb gives TRBD1 as the D gene, but with no DNA this cannot be confirmed. This CDR3 is 15 amino acids long. Germline values: CDR1 MGHRA, CDR2 YSYEKL. CDR3: CASSQEGRVGETQYF.

This rearrangement joins TRBV29-1 to TRBJ2-7; without DNA, the TCRdb call of TRBD1 cannot be checked. This CDR3 has 11 amino acids. Germline-derived CDR1 and CDR2 are SQVTM and ANQGSEA. CDR3 loop: CSVRQDYEQYF.

J is TRBJ2-2 and V is TRBV4-3; TCRdb's assignment of TRBD1 cannot be checked, as there is no DNA. CDR1 and CDR2 from the germline V gene are LGHNA and YSLEER. The CDR3 spans 16 residues. The CDR3 reads CASSQAPTGDTGELFF.

The V gene is TRBV11-2, the J gene TRBJ1-6; TCRdb selects TRBD1, and the lack of DNA leaves this call unchecked. From germline, CDR1 is SGHAT and CDR2 FQNNGV. The CDR3 spans 14 residues. The CDR3 sequence is CASSLDWGASPLHF.

The J gene is TRBJ1-1, the V gene TRBV5-4; the TCRdb call, TRBD1, lacks DNA for checking. Germline V gives CDR1 SGHNT, CDR2 YYREEE (reference sequence). The CDR3 has 18 residues. CDR3 in amino acids: CASSRGGGRSAMNTEAFF. Variable domain in full (rest from reference TRBV5-4 and TRBJ1-1): ETGVTQSPTHLIKTRGQQVTLRCSSQSGHNTVSWYQQALGQGPQFIFQYYREEENGRGNFPPRFSGLQFPNYSSELNVNALELDDSALYLCASSRGGGRSAMNTEAFFGQGTRLTVV.

V usage is TRBV7-2 and J usage is TRBJ2-7; as DNA is missing, the TRBD1 call by TCRdb cannot be tested. This CDR3 comprises 15 residues. Germline V gene lookup returns CDR1 SGHTA and CDR2 FQGNSA. Here the CDR3 reads CASSEPRGSMAEQYF. Looking up the rest from reference TRBV7-2 and TRBJ2-7 gives the full variable domain: GAGVSQSPSNKVTEKGKDVELRCDPISGHTALYWYRQSLGQGLEFLIYFQGNSAPDKSGLPSDRFSAERTGGSVSTLTIQRTQQEDSAVYLCASSEPRGSMAEQYFGPGTRLTVT.

The genes are TRBV7-2 and TRBJ2-3. Germline V gene lookup returns CDR1 SGHTA and CDR2 FQGNSA. The CDR3 length is 13 residues. CDR3 protein: CASSAVSSNTQYF.

The rearrangement links TRBV5-1 to TRBJ2-5; absent DNA, TCRdb's TRBD2 call cannot be checked. Per germline, CDR1 SGHRS and CDR2 YFSETQ. There are 14 residues in the CDR3. The chain's CDR3 is CASSLEGLIETQYF.

V is TRBV29-1 and J is TRBJ2-5; the TCRdb call, TRBD2, lacks DNA for checking. From germline, CDR1 is SQVTM and CDR2 ANQGSEA. The CDR3 length is 14 residues. The CDR3 protein is CSVALAGEGETQYF.

The rearrangement joins TRBV27 to TRBJ2-2. This CDR3 spans 15 amino acids. Looked up from germline, CDR1 is MNHEY and CDR2 is SMNVEV (reference sequence). Here the CDR3 reads CASSFLPANTGELFF.

CDR3 residues: CSAQSGRASAEQFF. The rearrangement uses TRBV20-1 and TRBJ2-1; TCRdb gives TRBD2 as the D gene, but with no DNA this cannot be confirmed. The germline gives CDR1 DFQATT, CDR2 SNEGSKA (reference sequence). There are 14 residues in the CDR3.

This rearrangement joins TRBV7-2 to TRBJ1-2; no DNA is available, so the TRBD1 call from TCRdb remains unchecked. The CDR3 is made up of 13 amino acids. The germline V gene has CDR1 SGHTA and CDR2 FQGNSA. Here the CDR3 reads CASSSRGGQGYTF.

The V call is TRBV7-9, the J call TRBJ2-2; checking the TCRdb D call of TRBD1 is not possible without DNA. The CDR3 sequence is 16 residues long. Germline assignment: CDR1 SEHNR and CDR2 FQNEAQ (reference sequence). The CDR3: CASSSQRGPNTGELFF.

The chain links TRBV5-1 to TRBJ2-5; the TCRdb call, TRBD1, lacks DNA for checking. CDR3 length: 15 amino acids. Germline V gene lookup returns CDR1 SGHRS and CDR2 YFSETQ. This chain's CDR3 is CASSLPDSPTETQYF.

CDR3 loop: CASSLRPDNYNEQFF. V is TRBV5-1 and J is TRBJ2-1. The CDR3 sequence is 15 residues long. Germline assignment: CDR1 SGHRS and CDR2 YFSETQ.

V and J are TRBV27 and TRBJ2-5; the TCRdb D gene call, TRBD2, has no DNA to confirm it. CDR1 and CDR2 (germline): MNHEY, SMNVEV (reference sequence). This CDR3 has 14 amino acids. The CDR3 sequence: CASSLTSGKETQYF.

The V and J genes are TRBV18 and TRBJ1-1. CDR1 KGHSH and CDR2 LQKENI come from the germline V gene. The CDR3 is 13 residues long. CDR3 sequence reads: CASSEVMNTEAFF.

The CDR3 spells CSVETEPTYEQYF. The chain joins TRBV29-1 to TRBJ2-7. Per germline, CDR1 SQVTM and CDR2 ANQGSEA. The CDR3 consists of 13 residues.

This CDR3 is CASSQVEGESNEQFF. The chain carries TRBV4-2 and TRBJ2-1; TCRdb selects TRBD2, and the lack of DNA leaves this call unchecked. The germline V gene encodes CDR1 LGHNA and CDR2 YNFKEQ. The CDR3 is 15 residues long.